This is a list of T cell receptor beta chains from one sample in a study of memory CD4+ T cells and cytomegalovirus serostatus. Sequenced by immunoSEQ multiplex PCR; TCRdb stores in-frame clones only, minus some. The table includes approximately 88,000 clones, 80% detected once. Sample: memory CD4+ T cells from blood. The receptors were gathered from an adult in good health and CMV-seropositive. Both conserved end residues are part of each CDR3. D genes are given only for firm matches. For some rows the clone size is stated as once, few or many, or as a class when expanded; others skip it.

clone size,J gene,D gene,V gene,CDR3 DNA,CDR3 protein
.,TRBJ2-7,.,TRBV5-1,TGCGCCAGCAGCCCGCTAATCACCTACGAGCAGTACTTC,CASSPLITYEQYF
.,TRBJ1-5,.,TRBV28,TGTGCCAGCAGTTTAGGTCTGGGACGTGTTCAGCCCCAGCATTTT,CASSLGLGRVQPQHF
few,TRBJ1-1,.,TRBV29-1,TGCAGCGCACAGACTACTCTTAATATGAACACTGAAGCTTTCTTT,CSAQTTLNMNTEAFF
.,TRBJ1-1,.,TRBV6-6,TGTGCCAGCAGTTTCGGCAGGGCTAACACTGAAGCTTTCTTT,CASSFGRANTEAFF
few,TRBJ2-6,.,TRBV5-8,TGTGCCAGCAGTTCAGGCTCTGGGGCCAACGTCCTGACTTTC,CASSSGSGANVLTF
.,TRBJ2-7,.,TRBV13,TGTGCCAGCAGCCGGGCGGGGGCCGGATCCTACGAGCAGTACTTC,CASSRAGAGSYEQYF
.,TRBJ1-2,.,TRBV28,TGTGCCAGCAGTTTAAGGACAAACTATGGCTACACCTTC,CASSLRTNYGYTF
.,TRBJ1-1,.,TRBV11-1,TGTGCCAGCAGCTCGGCTTTTTGGGCTTTCTTT,CASSSAFWAFF
.,TRBJ2-7,.,TRBV6-6,TGTGCCAGCAGTGTGGACCCGGCATACGAGCAGTACTTC,CASSVDPAYEQYF
.,TRBJ2-1,TRBD2,TRBV9,TGTGCCAGCAGCCCCCGGGGGACTAGCGGGAGTAAGGAGCAGTTCTTC,CASSPRGTSGSKEQFF
.,TRBJ2-5,.,TRBV11-2,TGTGCCAGCAGCTTTGGGGACCAAGAGACCCAGTACTTC,CASSFGDQETQYF
.,TRBJ1-3,.,TRBV28,TGTGCCAGCAGCCCAGGGGTCCGAAACACCATATATTTT,CASSPGVRNTIYF
.,TRBJ1-2,.,TRBV28,TGTGCCATCGAGGCCTTTGGGGGGCGCACCTTC,CAIEAFGGRTF
.,TRBJ2-1,TRBD2,TRBV27,TGTGCCAGCAGCGGAGGACTAGCGGGAGCAAGGTATGAGCAGTTCTTC,CASSGGLAGARYEQFF
.,TRBJ1-3,.,TRBV10-3,TGTGCCATCACCGATGGAAACACCATATATTTT,CAITDGNTIYF
.,TRBJ1-2,TRBD1,TRBV6-4,TGTGCCAGCAGTCCCGGACAGGTTGGGTATGGCTACACCTTC,CASSPGQVGYGYTF
.,TRBJ1-1,TRBD1,TRBV5-4,TGTGCCAGCAGGTCAGACAGGGGCCGTGAAGCTTTCTTT,CASRSDRGREAFF
.,TRBJ2-1,TRBD2,TRBV19,TGTGCCAGTAGTGTAGCGGGAGGGAATGAGCAGTTCTTC,CASSVAGGNEQFF
.,TRBJ2-7,TRBD1,TRBV28,TGTGCCAGCAGTTTTTACGGGACAGGGATCGCCGAGCAGTACTTC,CASSFYGTGIAEQYF
.,TRBJ2-7,TRBD1,TRBV19,TGTGCCAGTAGTCGTCCGGGACAGCCAGAGCAGTACTTC,CASSRPGQPEQYF
.,TRBJ2-5,.,TRBV7-9,TGTGCCAGCGAGCTTTCGGAGACCCAGTACTTC,CASELSETQYF
.,TRBJ1-2,.,TRBV7-2,TGTGCCAGCAGCTTAGGCGTCCACGCCGTTTTAGATGGCTACACCTTC,CASSLGVHAVLDGYTF
.,TRBJ1-1,.,TRBV7-9,TGTGCCAGCAGCTTAGTCCAGGGGCGCGGCACTGAGGCTTTCTTT,CASSLVQGRGTEAFF
.,TRBJ1-2,.,TRBV6-6,TGTGCCAGCACCGTCGGAGGGTTCTATGGCTACACCTTC,CASTVGGFYGYTF
.,TRBJ2-5,.,TRBV7-2,TGTGCCAGCACCAAACGTTTAGAGACCCAGTACTTC,CASTKRLETQYF
.,TRBJ2-1,.,TRBV7-8,TGTGCCAGCAGCTTAGCGCAGACAGTAGGTAGGCACAATGAGCAGTTCTTC,CASSLAQTVGRHNEQFF
once,TRBJ2-7,.,TRBV5-1,TGCGCCAGCAGCTTGCTCGGGAACTACGAGCAGTACTTC,CASSLLGNYEQYF
.,TRBJ1-4,.,TRBV2,TGTGCCAGCACGCTACAGGGTTTACGGGAAAAACTGTTTTTT,CASTLQGLREKLFF